Below, 5 T cell receptor beta chains from the same sample are listed, as sequenced in a study of shared clonotypes between healthy human individuals. This table comes from immunoSEQ multiplex PCR, and its TCRdb copy is limited to in-frame clones, with some not included. This sample has around 2,000,000 clones, with roughly 95% found just once. Sequencing was done on a sample of naive CD4+ T cells sorted from blood. Subset: CD45RA+ positively selected. All receptors come from a man in his late teens or twenties in good health.

The chain recombines TRBV19 with TRBJ1-2; 7 bases map to TRBD1. Trimming removed 1 base from V and 4 bases from J; junction bases left unmatched: 9. Germline V CDR1 and CDR2: LNHDA, SQIVND (reference sequence). The CDR3 totals 16 residues. The CDR3 loop reads CASSIGIVDRIYGYTF. The CDR3 coding sequence is TGTGCCAGTAGTATAGGAATCGTGGACAGGATCTATGGCTACACCTTC.

V is TRBV6-5 and J is TRBJ2-7; no clear D gene. The germline gives CDR1 MNHEY, CDR2 SVGAGI. The CDR3 runs 13 residues. Between the trimmed V and J ends, which lost 6 bases and 6 bases, there was a span of 15 bases. The CDR3 protein is CASSPRYDGEQYF. The CDR3 nucleotides read TGTGCCAGCAGCCCCCGGTACGACGGCGAGCAGTACTTC.

This clone was counted between two and nine times. The same CDR3 also results from other DNA sequences found in this sample. The V call is TRBV19, the J call TRBJ2-2; the D is unclear. There are 11 residues in the CDR3. CDR1 is LNHDA, CDR2 SQIVND, per germline (reference sequence). Trimming left V 9 bases short and J 0 bases short, with 2 bases between. CDR3 sequence: CASTNTGELFF. The CDR3 bases are TGTGCCAGCACGAACACCGGGGAGCTGTTTTTT.

The J gene is TRBJ2-3, the V gene TRBV5-4; D could derive from TRBD1 or TRBD2 (6 bases each). V lost 0 bases and J lost 3, with 14 bases in between. This CDR3 region has 16 residues. CDR1 is SGHNT, CDR2 YYREEE, per germline (reference sequence). CDR3 DNA: TGTGCCAGCAGCTTGGGCGGCAGGGGAGGTACAGATACGCAGTATTTT. It yields the protein CASSLGGRGGTDTQYF.

The genes are TRBV14 and TRBJ2-6; D unclear. V shed 1 base and J shed 4 bases, with 11 bases lying between them. The CDR3 consists of 16 residues. The germline V gene has CDR1 SGHDN and CDR2 FVKESK. CDR3 amino acids: CASSQVGRPGANVLTF. The CDR3 DNA sequence: TGTGCCAGCAGCCAAGTAGGCAGGCCCGGGGCCAACGTCCTGACTTTC.